These 25 T cell receptor beta chains came from one sample sequenced in a study of blood T cell repertoires in COVID-19. Repertoires were generated with immunoSEQ multiplex PCR, while TCRdb's copy carries only in-frame clones and drops some. Of roughly 180,000 clones in the sample, about 85% were seen once. Sequenced sample: peripheral blood. The origin of the receptors is a man between 65 and 85 years old with active or convalescent COVID-19.

The chain couples TRBV11-3 to TRBJ2-2, with TRBD2 matching over 7 bases. Per the germline V gene, CDR1 is SGHNT and CDR2 is YENEEA. The ends lost 0 bases at V and 1 base at J; junction bases unmatched: 8. This CDR3 is 18 amino acids long. The CDR3 region has the DNA TGTGCCAGCAGCTTAGATCAGGGAGGGGTTTGGAACACCGGGGAGCTGTTTTTT. Translating gives CASSLDQGGVWNTGELFF.

V and J are TRBV11-2 and TRBJ2-7; TRBD1 matches 7 bases. This CDR3 comprises 15 residues. The germline CDR1 and CDR2 sequences are SGHAT and FQNNGV. The J segment lost 5 bases and the V segment lost 4 bases, leaving 11 bases of the junction unmatched. The CDR3 sequence is CASSSLRQGVHEQYF. The CDR3 DNA follows: TGTGCCAGCAGCTCCCTCCGGCAGGGGGTTCACGAGCAGTACTTC.

This clone was observed a handful of times. The V call is TRBV5-4, the J call TRBJ2-7, with 9 bases matching TRBD2. This CDR3 is built from 14 residues. The germline V gene encodes CDR1 SGHNT and CDR2 YYREEE (reference sequence). Trimming took 3 bases from V and 2 from J; bases not matched to a gene: 3. The DNA of the CDR3 is TGTGCCAGCAGCTCAGCTAGCGGGGCCTACGAGCAGTACTTC. It specifies CASSSASGAYEQYF.

The genes are TRBV11-2 and TRBJ2-1, with D hard to call. Germline assignment: CDR1 SGHAT and CDR2 FQNNGV. This CDR3 contains 13 residues. Trimming removed 3 bases from V and 9 bases from J, with 12 bases in between. The CDR3 DNA is TGTGCCAGCAGCTTCTCTGGGTTAGCTGAGCAGTTCTTC. Translating it yields CASSFSGLAEQFF.

The gene calls are TRBV10-3 and TRBJ1-4, with D perhaps matching TRBD1 (5 bases). The germline V gene has CDR1 ENHRY and CDR2 SYGVKD. Deletions cut 2 bases from V and 7 bases from J, with 8 bases between. The CDR3 covers 13 residues. The CDR3 sequence is CAISEGQGEKLFF. For the CDR3, the DNA is TGTGCCATCAGTGAGGGCCAGGGTGAAAAACTGTTTTTT.

The chain combines TRBV9 with TRBJ2-3; 10 bases match TRBD2. The V and J ends lost 0 bases and 3 bases, in that order; junction bases with no gene match: 7. Germline V CDR1 and CDR2: SGDLS, YYNGEE. The CDR3 is made up of 17 amino acids. The CDR3 reads CASSVGSGGPLTDTQYF. The DNA for the CDR3 is TGTGCCAGCAGCGTAGGTAGCGGGGGGCCCCTAACAGATACGCAGTATTTT.

The chain is built from TRBV6-5 and TRBJ2-2, with TRBD2 matching 7 bases. The CDR3 totals 14 residues. Germline CDR1 MNHEY, CDR2 SVGAGI. CDR3 residues: CASQEQGGSGELFF. The CDR3 DNA reads TGTGCTTCCCAGGAGCAGGGAGGGTCCGGGGAGCTGTTTTTT.

V gene TRBV6-6 combines with J gene TRBJ1-2; 7 bases are a match to TRBD1. The CDR3 sequence is 18 residues long. The germline V gene encodes CDR1 MNHNY and CDR2 SVGAGI (reference sequence). The ends lost 5 bases at V and 6 bases at J; junction bases unmatched: 21. As DNA, the CDR3 is TGTGCCAGCAGTCCCCGGACAGGTTCTTTTAACATATTAGATGGCTACACCTTC. Its translation: CASSPRTGSFNILDGYTF.

The chain carries TRBV30 and TRBJ1-2, with 8 bases identical to TRBD1. V was clipped by 0 bases and J by 4 bases; unmatched bases: 7. CDR1 is GTSNPN, CDR2 SVGIG, per germline (reference sequence). CDR3 length equals 15 residues. CDR3 sequence: CAWSVGRGLGYGYTF. The CDR3, as DNA: TGTGCCTGGAGTGTCGGCAGGGGGCTAGGCTATGGCTACACCTTC. The whole variable domain, filled in from reference TRBV30 and TRBJ1-2, reads SQTIHQWPATLVQPVGSPLSLECTVEGTSNPNLYWYRQAAGRGLQLLFYSVGIGQISSEVPQNLSASRPQDRQFILSSKKLLLSDSGFYLCAWSVGRGLGYGYTFGSGTRLTVV.

V gene TRBV7-9 combines with J gene TRBJ1-2, with D perhaps matching TRBD1 (5 bases). Germline V gene data show CDR1 as SEHNR and CDR2 as FQNEAQ (reference sequence). The V end was cut by 2 bases, the J end by 3 bases, with 13 bases between. CDR3 length: 15 residues. DNA of the CDR3: TGTGCCAGCAGCTTAACTCGCGGGGCCGACTATGGCTACACCTTC. Residues: CASSLTRGADYGYTF.

This clone was observed once. This rearrangement joins TRBV28 to TRBJ2-7; D is possibly TRBD2 (5 bases). Germline V gives CDR1 MDHEN, CDR2 SYDVKM. This CDR3 region has 17 residues. V lost 5 bases to trimming and J lost 0 bases, with 20 bases between them. The CDR3 nucleotides read TGTGCCAGCAGTCCGCCCCCGCCTGGAGGACGCTCCTACGAGCAGTACTTC. As protein: CASSPPPPGGRSYEQYF. The entire variable domain, with the rest obtained from reference TRBV28 and TRBJ2-7, is as follows: DVKVTQSSRYLVKRTGEKVFLECVQDMDHENMFWYRQDPGLGLRLIYFSYDVKMKEKGDIPEGYSVSREKKERFSLILESASTNQTSMYLCASSPPPPGGRSYEQYFGPGTRLTVT.

The V gene is TRBV27, the J gene TRBJ1-1; no clear D gene. The CDR3 runs 14 residues. V lost 5 bases and J 5 bases, leaving 15 bases between the germline ends. In germline, CDR1 is MNHEY, CDR2 SMNVEV (reference sequence). In DNA form, the CDR3 reads TGTGCCAGCAGTCCCTATGGAGGGTGGACTGAAGCTTTCTTT. Amino acids: CASSPYGGWTEAFF.

The chain uses TRBV5-6 and TRBJ2-7, with D possibly matching TRBD2 (5 bases). V was shortened by 2 bases and J by 7 bases, with 16 bases between the two germline ends. The CDR3 loop spans 14 amino acids. Germline CDR1 and CDR2: SGHDT and YYEEEE. The CDR3 sequence: CASSLGLGTGEQYF. In nucleotides, the CDR3 is TGTGCCAGCAGCTTAGGTCTAGGCACGGGAGAGCAGTACTTC.

The chain couples TRBV7-2 to TRBJ2-7; 7 bases align to TRBD1. Germline loops: CDR1 SGHTA, CDR2 FQGNSA. J gave up 7 bases and V 5 bases, and 8 bases lay outside the gene matches. The CDR3 has 13 amino acids. This CDR3 is CASSIYRGSEQYF. CDR3 sequence (DNA): TGTGCCAGCAGCATCTACAGGGGTTCAGAGCAGTACTTC.

V is TRBV3-1 (or the pseudogene TRBV3-2) and J is TRBJ2-3; 9 bases line up with TRBD2. The CDR3 loop spans 17 amino acids. V lost 3 bases to trimming and J lost 14 bases; unmatched junction nucleotides: 21. Germline CDR1 is LGHDT and CDR2 is YNNKEL (reference sequence). The CDR3 region is CASSHLGSAGGLGGSYF. DNA of the CDR3: TGTGCCAGCAGCCACTTAGGCTCAGCGGGGGGCCTTGGAGGTTCGTATTTT.

The chain combines TRBV11-2 with TRBJ1-2; the D gene is possibly TRBD1 (5 bases). V shed 7 bases and J shed 7 bases, with 16 bases lying between them. CDR3 length: 13 amino acids. Germline CDR1 is SGHAT and CDR2 is FQNNGV. The CDR3 DNA follows: TGTGCCAGCACCCTAGTCCGGGGGGGTGGCTACACCTTC. Its protein is CASTLVRGGGYTF.

This chain links TRBV6-5 with TRBJ2-7; 7 bases map to TRBD1. The junction had 3 bases not matched to a gene; V was cut back by 7 bases and J by 3 bases. The CDR3 spans 12 residues. Per germline, CDR1 MNHEY and CDR2 SVGAGI. CDR3 coding DNA: TGTGCCAGCACCAGGGACAGCTACGAGCAGTACTTC. Encoded protein: CASTRDSYEQYF.

J is TRBJ2-2 and V is TRBV7-8, with D maybe TRBD1 (7 bases). Germline assignment: CDR1 SGHVS and CDR2 FQNEAQ. The V gene lost 1 base and the J gene lost 5 bases, with 14 bases spanning the gap. CDR3 length: 16 residues. The CDR3 bases are TGTGCCAGCAGCTTAGGGGAGGCAGGGGGGACCGGGGAGCTGTTTTTT. It codes for CASSLGEAGGTGELFF.

The gene calls are TRBV27 and TRBJ2-7; no clear D gene. The CDR3 has 13 amino acids. Trimming pared 11 bases from V and 2 bases from J, leaving 16 bases between. The germline V gene has CDR1 MNHEY and CDR2 SMNVEV (reference sequence). CDR3 nucleotide sequence: TGTGCCGGTCCTGAGGAGCCTCCCTACGAGCAGTACTTC. It yields the protein CAGPEEPPYEQYF.

The chain recombines TRBV2 with TRBJ2-3; 11 bases are a match to TRBD2. In germline, CDR1 is SNHLY, CDR2 FYNNEI. The CDR3 consists of 15 residues. The trim removed 6 bases at V and 1 base at J, leaving 3 bases unmatched. The CDR3: CASRVGLAGTDTQYF. As DNA, the CDR3 is TGTGCCAGCAGGGTGGGACTAGCGGGCACAGATACGCAGTATTTT. Based on the CDR3 plus reference TRBV2 and TRBJ2-3, the full variable domain is EPEVTQTPSHQVTQMGQEVILRCVPISNHLYFYWYRQILGQKVEFLVSFYNNEISEKSEIFDDQFSVERPDGSNFTLKIRSTKLEDSAMYFCASRVGLAGTDTQYFGPGTRLTVL.

The rearrangement uses TRBV18 and TRBJ2-7, with D possibly TRBD1 on 6 matching bases. The CDR3 is 13 residues long. CDR1 and CDR2 (germline): KGHSH, LQKENI. Trimming pared 3 bases from V and 4 bases from J, leaving 10 bases between. In nucleotides, the CDR3 is TGTGCCAGCTCACCCGGACAGCAGTACGAGCAGTACTTC. It encodes CASSPGQQYEQYF. Supplemented by reference TRBV18 and TRBJ2-7, the full variable domain reads NAGVMQNPRHLVRRRGQEARLRCSPMKGHSHVYWYRQLPEEGLKFMVYLQKENIIDESGMPKERFSAEFPKEGPSILRIQQVVRGDSAAYFCASSPGQQYEQYFGPGTRLTVT.

This chain joins TRBV6-6 and TRBJ2-5, with 9 positions matching TRBD1. Trimming at V came to 2 bases and at J to 2 bases, leaving 3 bases not matched to a gene. There are 15 residues in the CDR3. Germline-derived CDR1 and CDR2 are MNHNY and SVGAGI (reference sequence). For the CDR3, the DNA is TGTGCCAGCAGTTACCGGACAGGGGTTCAAGAGACCCAGTACTTC. This sequence encodes CASSYRTGVQETQYF.

The V and J genes are TRBV6-6 and TRBJ1-6; 9 bases map to TRBD1. The junction had 7 bases not matched to a gene; V was cut back by 6 bases and J by 10 bases. Germline V CDR1 and CDR2: MNHNY, SVGAGI (reference sequence). This CDR3 is built from 14 residues. The CDR3 nucleotides are TGTGCCAGCAGCCTACAGGGGGCTAGCTCACCCCTCCACTTT. The encoded protein is CASSLQGASSPLHF.

This clone was seen only a few times. The rearrangement joins TRBV25-1 to TRBJ2-2; no definite D call. The V gene's germline CDR1 is MGHDK and CDR2 SYGVNS. V was clipped by 7 bases and J by 4 bases, with 16 bases between them. This CDR3 comprises 15 residues. Here the CDR3 reads CASTPPGPGTGELFF. CDR3 nucleotides: TGTGCCAGCACTCCACCGGGTCCGGGCACCGGGGAGCTGTTTTTT.

The chain is built from TRBV6-5 and TRBJ2-2; 10 positions agree with TRBD1. The junction had 5 bases not matched to a gene; V was cut back by 5 bases and J by 8 bases. CDR3 size: 14 residues. Germline V lookup: CDR1 MNHEY, CDR2 SVGAGI. The CDR3 protein is CASSPGQGWGELFF. The CDR3 DNA reads TGTGCCAGCAGTCCGGGACAGGGGTGGGGGGAGCTGTTTTTT.